This section outlines one T cell receptor beta chain sequence together with its context. In the study's own analysis: Amplified reference gene primers provided the basis for estimating nucleated cell counts. Libraries were prepared by immunoSEQ multiplex PCR; TCRdb keeps only in-frame clonotypes and omits some of them. Clone size and the V and J calls come from that table; the DNA yielded D and trimming. The sample lists just over 90,000 clones, 76% seen once, with about 7% in the top ten. V shed 5 bases, J shed 5 bases, and the junction held 3 bases outside the gene matches. The CDR3 is 14 residues long. Germline-derived CDR1 and CDR2 are MNHNS and SASEGT. The data were taken from a study of blood T cell repertoires in COVID-19. About the study: Specimens from acute and convalescent COVID-19 originated in the United States, Italy and Spain. T cells, B-cell-depleted T cells, or PBMCs provided the cDNA or gDNA that served as material.

V gene TRBV6-1 combines with J gene TRBJ1-5; 10 bases are shared with TRBD1. This TCR was sampled from a man between 70 and 80 years old with acute or convalescent COVID-19. The sample taken for sequencing was peripheral blood. CDR3 nucleotides: TGTGCCAGCAGTTCGACAGGGGGCTATCAGCCCCAGCATTTT. This translates into CASSSTGGYQPQHF.